The rows below give T cell receptor beta chains drawn from one sample of a study of OX40 agonist ivuxolimab in advanced cancers. Assay used: immunoSEQ multiplex PCR; TCRdb lists only in-frame clones, some missing. Found here are about 13,000 clones, approximately 80% of them singletons; the top ten hold about 35%. The specimen comprised CD4+ or CD8+ T cells sorted from blood, sampled in a trial of the OX40 agonist ivuxolimab. The receptors were gathered from an adult with an advanced solid tumor such as melanoma, head and neck, liver or kidney cancer. The CDR3 runs from the conserved cysteine through the conserved F or W. The D gene is left open where the match is weak. Rows may omit the clone size; those that give it use once, few, many or a size class.

clone_size,v_call,j_call,d_call,cdr3_nt,cdr3_aa
.,TRBV27,TRBJ1-1,TRBD1,TGTGCCAGCAGTGCCTCCAGGACAGGGGTGGCTGAAGCTTTCTTT,CASSASRTGVAEAFF
few,TRBV6-5,TRBJ1-4,TRBD1,TGTGCCAGCAGGGTGACAGGGGGAAGCGAAAAACTGTTTTTT,CASRVTGGSEKLFF
.,TRBV6-4,TRBJ2-5,TRBD2,TGTGCCAGCAGTCCGAGCGGGGATCAAGAGACCCAGTACTTC,CASSPSGDQETQYF
.,TRBV5-4,TRBJ2-4,TRBD1,TGTGCCAGCAGCTTGGTAGGGACAGGGGCTTCCAAAAACATTCAGTACTTC,CASSLVGTGASKNIQYF
few,TRBV5-4,TRBJ2-7,.,TGTGCCAGCAGCCCCGGGTCACCCTACGAGCAGTACTTC,CASSPGSPYEQYF
.,TRBV9,TRBJ2-7,TRBD1,TGTGCCAGCAGCCCAGGGGACAGGGGGCACGGGCAGTACTTC,CASSPGDRGHGQYF
.,TRBV7-3,TRBJ2-1,.,TGTGCCAGCAGCCTAAACTGGCAGAGCTCCTACAATGAGCAGTTCTTC,CASSLNWQSSYNEQFF
.,TRBV7-9,TRBJ2-1,.,TGTGCCAGCAGCTCCGGGGAAGGGAGCTCCTACAATGAGCAGTTCTTC,CASSSGEGSSYNEQFF
.,TRBV29-1,TRBJ1-1,.,TGCAGCGTAGCCTTCAACGAAGCTTTCTTT,CSVAFNEAFF
few,TRBV11-3,TRBJ2-3,TRBD2,TGTGCCAGCAGCCCTCACAGAGGACCGGGACTAGCGGGAGCCACAGATACGCAGTATTTT,CASSPHRGPGLAGATDTQYF
.,TRBV7-9,TRBJ1-1,.,TGTGCCAGCAGCTTAGGTGGGGCCGTTGAAGCTTTCTTT,CASSLGGAVEAFF
.,TRBV5-5,TRBJ2-1,TRBD1,TGTGCCAGCAGCCGGGACAGGAGCTACAATGAGCAGTTCTTC,CASSRDRSYNEQFF
medium-sized,TRBV28,TRBJ2-7,TRBD2,TGTGCCAGCAAGACTAGCGGGGGATACTACGAGCAGTACTTC,CASKTSGGYYEQYF
.,TRBV7-3,TRBJ2-7,TRBD2,TGTGCCAGCAGCTTAGGGATAGCGGGAGGAACCGAGCAGTACTTC,CASSLGIAGGTEQYF
.,TRBV6-4,TRBJ2-2,.,TGTGCCAGCAGTGACTCGGGAGCCGGGGAGCTGTTTTTT,CASSDSGAGELFF
.,TRBV5-7,TRBJ1-3,.,TGTGCCAGCAGCTTGAGTGCCGGAGGAAACACCATATATTTT,CASSLSAGGNTIYF
.,TRBV13,TRBJ2-6,.,TGTGCCAGCAGCTTAGCCGGGACACCGTCAGGGGCCAACGTCCTGACTTTC,CASSLAGTPSGANVLTF
.,TRBV11-3,TRBJ1-1,TRBD1,TGTGCCAGCAGCTTCGGGACAGATGGGTACACTGAAGCTTTCTTT,CASSFGTDGYTEAFF
.,TRBV19,TRBJ2-6,.,TGTGCCAGTACTTCTGCTATCTCTGGGGCCAACGTCCTGACTTTC,CASTSAISGANVLTF
.,TRBV27,TRBJ2-7,TRBD2,TGTGCCAGCCGACTAGCGGGGGGCCCCGAGCAGTACTTC,CASRLAGGPEQYF
.,TRBV10-2,TRBJ1-2,TRBD1,TGCGCCAGCAGTGAGTCCCGGACAGGAGCTAACTATGGCTACACCTTC,CASSESRTGANYGYTF
.,TRBV4-1,TRBJ2-1,TRBD2,TGCGCCAGCAGCCAACAAACGGGGACTAGCGGGATCAATGAGCAGTTCTTC,CASSQQTGTSGINEQFF
.,TRBV21-1,TRBJ2-5,.,TGTGCCAGCAGCAAAGCGCCGGGGAATGGGGCACAAGAGACCCAGTACTTC,CASSKAPGNGAQETQYF
.,TRBV6-4,TRBJ2-3,TRBD2,TGTGCCAGCAGTGACGGGGCTAGCGGGAGTCGCACAGATACGCAGTATTTT,CASSDGASGSRTDTQYF
large,TRBV29-1,TRBJ2-7,TRBD1,TGCAGCGTCGAAACCCCCGGGACAGGGGTTCGCTACGAGCAGTACTTC,CSVETPGTGVRYEQYF
.,TRBV6-6,TRBJ2-5,TRBD2,TGTGCCAGCAGTTTCGGACTAGATTCAGAGACCCAGTACTTC,CASSFGLDSETQYF
.,TRBV5-4,TRBJ2-1,TRBD2,TGTGCCAGCAGCTTAGCGGGAGGAGACGACAATGAGCAGTTCTTC,CASSLAGGDDNEQFF
.,TRBV27,TRBJ2-2,.,TGTGCCAGCAGTTTATCCATCCGAGGCGGGGAGCTGTTTTTT,CASSLSIRGGELFF
.,TRBV5-4,TRBJ2-7,TRBD1,TGTGCCAGCAGCTTGGCAGGGGGCGAGTACGAGCAGTACTTC,CASSLAGGEYEQYF
.,TRBV7-9,TRBJ2-7,.,TGTGCCAGCAGCTTAGCCCGGGTCGAGCAGTACTTC,CASSLARVEQYF
.,TRBV27,TRBJ1-5,TRBD1,TGTGCCAGCGGTACTTTTCCGGGACAGAAAGGGTATAGCAATCAGCCCCAGCATTTT,CASGTFPGQKGYSNQPQHF